In its sample, the clone carrying this T cell receptor (beta chain) ranks as medium-sized. Antigen specificity is unknown. No patient escaped relapse after autologous stem cell transplantation, and brentuximab vedotin exposure varied. Generated by immunoSEQ multiplex PCR, the TCRdb table keeps only in-frame clones and is missing some. The table includes approximately 30,000 clones, around four fifths detected once. Germline CDR1 and CDR2: MNHNS and SASEGT. Trimming shortened V by 7 bases and J by 5 bases, and 17 bases separated the two germline ends. The CDR3 contains 14 residues. The data were taken from a study of PD-1 blockade in classical Hodgkin lymphoma. Notes on the study in general: CD4+ TCR diversity climbed significantly by C4D1, unlike CD8+ TCR diversity. Diminished baseline TCR diversity has been reported in newly diagnosed patients relative to healthy donors. What caused the repertoire differences, perhaps disease activity or prior therapy, remains undefined.

The clonotype was recovered from a human donor with classical Hodgkin lymphoma. This chain connects TRBV6-1 to TRBJ1-2; TRBD1 might be the D (6 bases). Sequenced material: peripheral blood mononuclear cells (PBMCs), taken before the second cycle of nivolumab. The CDR3: CASTRGQTKYGYTF. Here the CDR3 DNA reads TGTGCCAGCACTAGAGGACAGACGAAGTATGGCTACACCTTC.